These 10 T cell receptor beta chains were sequenced from one sample in a study of shared clonotypes between healthy human individuals. Only in-frame clones appear in the TCRdb table, and some are missing; sequencing was by immunoSEQ multiplex PCR. In the table there are about half a million clones, 70% to 80% of which are singletons. The specimen was PBMCs. The receptors come from a middle-aged woman in good health. Some clones in this sample may be carry-over from other donors' samples.

This clone has just one count. This chain links TRBV15 with TRBJ2-2; 8 bases agree with TRBD1. CDR3 length: 17 residues. The V segment lost 0 bases and the J segment 7 bases; nucleotides outside the gene matches: 10. The germline gives CDR1 LNHNV, CDR2 YYDKDF (reference sequence). The CDR3 DNA follows: TGTGCCACCAGCAGAGATTGGGGGCAGGGGGCGAGCGGGGAGCTGTTTTTT. Translating gives CATSRDWGQGASGELFF.

The chain links TRBV28 to TRBJ2-1; the match to TRBD1 covers 8 bases. J was trimmed by 4 bases and V by 6 bases; bases with no gene match: 8. From germline, CDR1 is MDHEN and CDR2 SYDVKM. The CDR3 runs to 15 residues. The CDR3, as DNA: TGTGCCAGCAGCCTACCGGGACAGGCTTACAATGAGCAGTTCTTC. Translation: CASSLPGQAYNEQFF.

This clone was picked up a small number of times. V gene TRBV10-2 combines with J gene TRBJ2-7, with 8 positions matching TRBD2. Germline V gene data show CDR1 as WSHSY and CDR2 as SAAADI. The CDR3 covers 15 residues. The trim removed 2 bases at V and 0 bases at J, leaving 3 bases unmatched. CDR3 sequence: CASSEVTSGSYEQYF. CDR3 nucleotide sequence: TGCGCCAGCAGTGAGGTAACTAGCGGCTCCTACGAGCAGTACTTC.

The rearrangement links TRBV5-4 to TRBJ2-7, with a tentative D call TRBD1 (6 bases). CDR3 length equals 14 residues. Germline V gene lookup returns CDR1 SGHNT and CDR2 YYREEE (reference sequence). V was cut by 4 bases and J by 7 bases, with 18 bases left in between. The CDR3 loop is CASSPVGQGREQYF. The CDR3 DNA reads TGTGCCAGCAGCCCGGTGGGACAAGGGCGTGAGCAGTACTTC.

The chain has TRBV10-3 and TRBJ1-2; 7 bases match TRBD1. The ends lost 3 bases at V and 0 bases at J; junction bases unmatched: 4. This CDR3 comprises 15 residues. Germline V gene data show CDR1 as ENHRY and CDR2 as SYGVKD. For the CDR3, the DNA is TGTGCCATCAGTGAATACAGGGGCGCTAACTATGGCTACACCTTC. This translates into CAISEYRGANYGYTF.

The chain is built from TRBV29-1 and TRBJ1-2, with TRBD1 matching over 7 bases. V shed 5 bases and J 8 bases; nucleotides not matched to a gene: 11. The germline CDR1 and CDR2 sequences are SQVTM and ANQGSEA. The CDR3 covers 13 residues. CDR3: CSVMQNRGYGYTF. The CDR3 DNA reads TGCAGCGTTATGCAGAACAGGGGTTACGGCTACACCTTC.

The chain combines TRBV14 with TRBJ2-5; maybe TRBD1 (5 bases). Trimming removed 4 bases at V and 4 bases at J, with 10 bases between. CDR1 is SGHDN and CDR2 is FVKESK in the germline V gene. The CDR3 is 13 amino acids. The CDR3 DNA sequence: TGTGCCAGCAGCCGACAGCCGGCAGAGACCCAGTACTTC. It encodes CASSRQPAETQYF.

Points on this clone: Additional DNA sequences in this sample encode the identical CDR3. The rearrangement links TRBV29-1 to TRBJ1-4, with 9 nucleotides matching TRBD1. CDR1 SQVTM and CDR2 ANQGSEA come from the germline V gene. CDR3 length: 14 amino acids. The trim removed 5 bases at V and 0 bases at J, leaving 1 base unmatched. The CDR3 region has the DNA TGCAGCGTTACAGGGGGCGCAACTAATGAAAAACTGTTTTTT. It translates to CSVTGGATNEKLFF.

This clone was recorded at least ten times. The V call is TRBV19, the J call TRBJ2-1; 7 bases match TRBD2. Germline values: CDR1 LNHDA, CDR2 SQIVND (reference sequence). The CDR3 totals 15 residues. The trim removed 3 bases at V and 3 bases at J, leaving 5 bases unmatched. For the CDR3, the DNA is TGTGCCAGTAGTATGGAGGGAGGGGACTACAATGAGCAGTTCTTC. As protein: CASSMEGGDYNEQFF.

V gene TRBV5-1 combines with J gene TRBJ1-2, with D hard to call. The CDR3 loop spans 17 amino acids. V was pared by 4 bases and J by 8 bases, with 27 bases between. Per germline, CDR1 SGHRS and CDR2 YFSETQ. CDR3 sequence: CASSPSQTAREVRGYTF. The CDR3 region has the DNA TGCGCCAGCAGCCCCAGCCAGACGGCGCGGGAAGTGAGGGGCTACACCTTC.